Here is one T cell receptor (beta chain) with its context. Antigen: not known. TCRdb keeps only in-frame clones here, not all; method: immunoSEQ multiplex PCR. This table has more than 300,000 clones, 75% to 90% appearing once. These data are taken from a study of cytomegalovirus exposure and HLA in healthy donors. General study results and limits: Clusters of TCRs from the first cohort tended to co-occur in the roughly 120 validation repertoires (as a later analysis found). For cytomegalovirus status, the classifier reportedly gave diagnoses with high specificity and sensitivity.

V lost 2 bases and J 0 bases, leaving 9 bases between the germline ends. Per the germline V gene, CDR1 is SEHNR and CDR2 is FQNEAQ (reference sequence). The CDR3 has 15 amino acids. This sequence joins TRBV7-9 and TRBJ2-3; D unresolved. Sequenced input: PBMCs. The source of this sequence is a woman between 18 and 29 years old in good health and CMV-seronegative. CDR3 sequence reads: CASSLSSGSTDTQYF. For the CDR3, the DNA is TGTGCCAGCAGCTTATCCTCGGGTAGCACAGATACGCAGTATTTT.